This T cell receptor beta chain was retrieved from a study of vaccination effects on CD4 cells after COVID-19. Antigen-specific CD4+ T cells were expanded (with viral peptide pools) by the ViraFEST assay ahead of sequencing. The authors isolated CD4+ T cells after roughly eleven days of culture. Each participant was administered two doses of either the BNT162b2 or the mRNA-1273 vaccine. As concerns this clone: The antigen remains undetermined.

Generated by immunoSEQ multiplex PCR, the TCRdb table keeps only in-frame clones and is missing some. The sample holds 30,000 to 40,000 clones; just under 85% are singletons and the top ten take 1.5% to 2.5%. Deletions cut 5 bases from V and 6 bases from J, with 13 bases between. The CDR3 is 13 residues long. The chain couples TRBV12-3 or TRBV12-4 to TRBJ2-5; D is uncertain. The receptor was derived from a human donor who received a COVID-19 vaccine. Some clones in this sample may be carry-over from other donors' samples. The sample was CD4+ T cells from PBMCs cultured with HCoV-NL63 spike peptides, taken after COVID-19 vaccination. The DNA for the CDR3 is TGTGCCAGCAGTGGCAAGGGTGTGAAGACCCAGTACTTC. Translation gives CASSGKGVKTQYF.